The rows below give T cell receptor beta chains drawn from one sample of a study of cytomegalovirus exposure and HLA in healthy donors. Profiling relied on immunoSEQ multiplex PCR, and the TCRdb table lists in-frame clones only, not all of them. The sample lists tens of thousands of clones, about 93% occurring once. Sequenced input: PBMCs. The source of these receptors is a man younger than 35 in good health and CMV-seropositive. Both conserved end residues are part of each CDR3. Fields, in order: CDR3 length, clone size, J gene, D gene, V gene, CDR3 DNA, CDR3 protein. A D gene is named only where the DNA matches it firmly. Rows give clone size only sometimes, using once, few, many, or a class for an expanded clone.

len: 15
abundance: NA
j_gene: TRBJ1-5
d_gene: TRBD1
v_gene: TRBV4-1
CDR3nt: TGCGCCAGCAGCCAACTACAGGGGGCCAATCAGCCCCAGCATTTT
CDR3aa: CASSQLQGANQPQHF

len: 14
abundance: NA
j_gene: TRBJ2-5
d_gene: TRBD1
v_gene: TRBV11-3
CDR3nt: TGTGCCAGCAGCCTACAGGGGGCATTGGAGACCCAGTACTTC
CDR3aa: CASSLQGALETQYF

len: 14
abundance: NA
j_gene: TRBJ2-7
d_gene: TRBD2
v_gene: TRBV7-8
CDR3nt: TGTGCCAGCAGTGAAGGACTAGCGGGACACGAGCAGTACTTC
CDR3aa: CASSEGLAGHEQYF

len: 17
abundance: NA
j_gene: TRBJ2-1
d_gene: TRBD2
v_gene: TRBV7-2
CDR3nt: TGTGCCAGCAGCTTAACTAGCGGGGCCTTCTCCTACAATGAGCAGTTCTTC
CDR3aa: CASSLTSGAFSYNEQFF

len: 15
abundance: NA
j_gene: TRBJ1-2
d_gene: TRBD1
v_gene: TRBV7-9
CDR3nt: TGTGCCAGCACCCCCCCGGGACAGGGGGCATCTGGCTACACCTTC
CDR3aa: CASTPPGQGASGYTF

len: 14
abundance: NA
j_gene: TRBJ1-1
d_gene: NA
v_gene: TRBV30
CDR3nt: TGTGCCTGGAGTCCAGGATTACGTATCACTGAAGCTTTCTTT
CDR3aa: CAWSPGLRITEAFF

len: 15
abundance: NA
j_gene: TRBJ2-1
d_gene: TRBD2
v_gene: TRBV18
CDR3nt: TGTGCCAGCTCACCAACTAGCGGGAGTAGGAATGAGCAGTTCTTC
CDR3aa: CASSPTSGSRNEQFF

len: 13
abundance: NA
j_gene: TRBJ2-1
d_gene: NA
v_gene: TRBV5-4
CDR3nt: TGTGCCAGCAGCCTCTCCGGGGGAAATGAGCAGTTCTTC
CDR3aa: CASSLSGGNEQFF

len: 12
abundance: NA
j_gene: TRBJ2-7
d_gene: TRBD1
v_gene: TRBV6-1
CDR3nt: TGTGCCAGCAGTTTGACAGGGAACGAGCAGTACTTC
CDR3aa: CASSLTGNEQYF

len: 12
abundance: NA
j_gene: TRBJ2-1
d_gene: NA
v_gene: TRBV6-5
CDR3nt: TGTGCCAGCCGGAGTCCGGGCAATGAGCAGTTCTTC
CDR3aa: CASRSPGNEQFF

len: 12
abundance: NA
j_gene: TRBJ2-7
d_gene: TRBD2
v_gene: TRBV28
CDR3nt: TGTGCCAGCAGTCCCCTCGGCGGGAGGCCATACTTC
CDR3aa: CASSPLGGRPYF

len: 17
abundance: NA
j_gene: TRBJ2-7
d_gene: NA
v_gene: TRBV4-1
CDR3nt: TGCGCCAGCAGCCGCATAATAGACAGAGAAGGGACCTACGAGCAGTACTTC
CDR3aa: CASSRIIDREGTYEQYF

len: 15
abundance: medium-sized
j_gene: TRBJ2-3
d_gene: TRBD2
v_gene: TRBV6-4
CDR3nt: TGTGCCAGCAGTGAAGGTAGCGGGAGCACAGATACGCAGTATTTT
CDR3aa: CASSEGSGSTDTQYF

len: 16
abundance: NA
j_gene: TRBJ2-7
d_gene: NA
v_gene: TRBV9
CDR3nt: TGTGCCAGCAGCGTAGGAGGCGGAGCGGCCATCTACGAGCAGTACTTC
CDR3aa: CASSVGGGAAIYEQYF

len: 13
abundance: NA
j_gene: TRBJ2-7
d_gene: NA
v_gene: TRBV6-6
CDR3nt: TGTGCCAGTATGCCAGGAAGGGGCTACGAGCAGTACTTC
CDR3aa: CASMPGRGYEQYF

len: 14
abundance: once
j_gene: TRBJ1-4
d_gene: TRBD1
v_gene: TRBV5-6
CDR3nt: TGTGCCAGCAGCCGTACGGACAGGGATGAAAAACTGTTTTTT
CDR3aa: CASSRTDRDEKLFF

len: 13
abundance: NA
j_gene: TRBJ1-2
d_gene: NA
v_gene: TRBV5-8
CDR3nt: TGTGCCAGCAGCTTTTCAGGGAAGCATGGCTACACCTTC
CDR3aa: CASSFSGKHGYTF

len: 15
abundance: NA
j_gene: TRBJ2-3
d_gene: TRBD2
v_gene: TRBV6-4
CDR3nt: TGTGCCAGCAGCTCGCTAGCGGGAGGGGAAGATACGCAGTATTTT
CDR3aa: CASSSLAGGEDTQYF

len: 12
abundance: once
j_gene: TRBJ1-1
d_gene: NA
v_gene: TRBV28
CDR3nt: TGTGCCAGCAGTTTCCGGAACACTGAAGCTTTCTTT
CDR3aa: CASSFRNTEAFF

len: 14
abundance: NA
j_gene: TRBJ1-3
d_gene: TRBD1
v_gene: TRBV7-9
CDR3nt: TGTGCCAGCAGCCCCCGGACAGGCATAAACACCATATATTTT
CDR3aa: CASSPRTGINTIYF

len: 14
abundance: NA
j_gene: TRBJ2-7
d_gene: NA
v_gene: TRBV10-2
CDR3nt: TGCGCCAGCAGGGGAACAGGTCTTGGGTGGGAGCAGTACTTC
CDR3aa: CASRGTGLGWEQYF

len: 13
abundance: NA
j_gene: TRBJ2-7
d_gene: TRBD2
v_gene: TRBV19
CDR3nt: TGTGCCACCGCACCGGGACTAGCGTATGAGCAGTACTTC
CDR3aa: CATAPGLAYEQYF

len: 14
abundance: NA
j_gene: TRBJ2-7
d_gene: NA
v_gene: TRBV9
CDR3nt: TGTGCCAGCAGCGTAGGCGGAGGACCCCACGAGCAGTACTTC
CDR3aa: CASSVGGGPHEQYF

len: 15
abundance: NA
j_gene: TRBJ2-2
d_gene: TRBD1
v_gene: TRBV18
CDR3nt: TGTGCCAGCTCACCGAACAGGGGGGACACCGGGGAGCTGTTTTTT
CDR3aa: CASSPNRGDTGELFF